The clone carrying this T cell receptor beta chain has just one count. Germline CDR1 and CDR2: SGHRS and YFSETQ. The CDR3 has 14 amino acids. V gave up 3 bases and J gave up 5 bases, with 15 bases separating them. These data are taken from a study of blood T cell repertoires in COVID-19. Study-level background: Specimens from acute and convalescent COVID-19 originated in the United States, Italy and Spain. Sample material is recorded as cDNA or gDNA derived from T cells, B-cell-depleted T cells, or PBMCs.

Clones were read by immunoSEQ multiplex PCR, and TCRdb kept only the in-frame ones, dropping some. The sample contains about 60,000 clones, about nine tenths of which appear only once. The clonotype originates from a man between 60 and 75 years old with acute or convalescent COVID-19. This chain joins TRBV5-1 and TRBJ2-7; TRBD2 is a possible D gene (6 bases). The source material was peripheral blood. CDR3 bases: TGCGCCAGCAGCTCGGGGGAAGTCTACCACGAGCAGTACTTC. Translating gives CASSSGEVYHEQYF.